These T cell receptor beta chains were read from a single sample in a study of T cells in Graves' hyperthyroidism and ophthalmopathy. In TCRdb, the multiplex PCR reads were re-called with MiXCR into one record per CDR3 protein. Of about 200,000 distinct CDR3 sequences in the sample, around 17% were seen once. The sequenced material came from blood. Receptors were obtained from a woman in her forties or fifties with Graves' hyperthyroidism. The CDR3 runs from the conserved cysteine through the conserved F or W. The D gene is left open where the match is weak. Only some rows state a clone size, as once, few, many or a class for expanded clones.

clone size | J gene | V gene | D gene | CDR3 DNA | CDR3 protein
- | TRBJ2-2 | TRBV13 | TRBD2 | TGTGCCAGCAGCCTGGACCGGGGGGATCTTCCCCGGGAGCTGTTTTTT | CASSLDRGDLPRELFF
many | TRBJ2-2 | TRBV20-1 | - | TGCAGTGCTAGACCCTCTGGAGGAACCGGGGAGCTGTTTTTT | CSARPSGGTGELFF
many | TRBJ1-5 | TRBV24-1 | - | TGTGCCACCAGTGACCCGGTGGGGCCCCAGCATTTT | CATSDPVGPQHF
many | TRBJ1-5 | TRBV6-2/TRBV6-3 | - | TGTGCCACCGCGGACGGTGGACAGCCCCAGCATTTT | CATADGGQPQHF
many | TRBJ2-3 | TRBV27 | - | TGTGCCAGCAGTTGGATGGATAGCACAGATACGCAGTATTTT | CASSWMDSTDTQYF
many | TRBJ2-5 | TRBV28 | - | TGTGCCAGCAGCCTCCCCCTCGGGGCGGGGACCCAGTACTTC | CASSLPLGAGTQYF
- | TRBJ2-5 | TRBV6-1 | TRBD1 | TGTGCCAGCAGGTCACAGGGGCAGGTTAAAGAGACCCAGTACTTC | CASRSQGQVKETQYF
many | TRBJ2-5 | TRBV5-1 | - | TGCGCCAGCAGCTTTGCCGGGAGTGGCGGTGAGACCCAGTACTTC | CASSFAGSGGETQYF
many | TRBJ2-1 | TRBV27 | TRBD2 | TGTGCCAGCAGTAGCCATTTAGCGGGAGGGTACAATGAGCAGTTCTTC | CASSSHLAGGYNEQFF
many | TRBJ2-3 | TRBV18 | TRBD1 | TGTGCCAGCTCACCACCCGGGACAGGGGTTCCGACGCAGTATTTT | CASSPPGTGVPTQYF
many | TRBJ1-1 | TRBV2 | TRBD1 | TGTGCCAGCAGTCGGACAGGCTCCACTGAAGCTTTCTTT | CASSRTGSTEAFF
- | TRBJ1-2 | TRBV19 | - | TGTGCCAGTAGTATAATGACGCAGGCACAGGGCGTCGGCTACACCTTC | CASSIMTQAQGVGYTF
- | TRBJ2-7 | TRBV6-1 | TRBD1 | TGTGCCAGCAGCCTAACCCAGGACAGGGTCTCCTACGAGCAGTACTTC | CASSLTQDRVSYEQYF
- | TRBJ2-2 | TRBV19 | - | TGTGCCAGTAGTGTAGGCCCAGCGGGCCCCGGGGAGCTGTTTTTT | CASSVGPAGPGELFF
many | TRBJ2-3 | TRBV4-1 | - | TGCGCCAGCAGCCAAGATGTGGCCTCCGGAGATACGCAGTATTTT | CASSQDVASGDTQYF
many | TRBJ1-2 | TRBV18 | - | TGTGCCAGCTCCGACGGATACTATGGCTACACCTTC | CASSDGYYGYTF
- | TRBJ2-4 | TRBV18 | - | TGTGCCAGCTCACCACCTAATAGGGCCAAAAACATTCAGTACTTC | CASSPPNRAKNIQYF
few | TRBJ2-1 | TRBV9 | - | TGTGCCAGCAGCGCCGAACAGGGCCGAGGCTACAATGAGCAGTTCTTC | CASSAEQGRGYNEQFF
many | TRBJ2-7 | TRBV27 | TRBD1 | TGTGCCAGCAGTCCCACCGGGACAGGGATAACCTACGAGCAGTACTTC | CASSPTGTGITYEQYF
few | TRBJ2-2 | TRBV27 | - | TGTGCCAGCAGCACAGTCCTAGGACAGCCAAACACCGGGGAGCTGTTTTTT | CASSTVLGQPNTGELFF
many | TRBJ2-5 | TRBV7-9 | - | TGTGCCAGCAGCCGCTTTGGGCAGCCTCAAGAGACCCAGTACTTC | CASSRFGQPQETQYF
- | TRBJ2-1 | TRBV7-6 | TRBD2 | TGTGCCAGCAGCTTTGCGGGAGCCTACAATGAGCAGTTCTTC | CASSFAGAYNEQFF
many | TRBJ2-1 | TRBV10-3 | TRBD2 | TGTGCCATCAGCCAGGGACTAGCGGGAGCCGGTGAGCAGTTCTTC | CAISQGLAGAGEQFF
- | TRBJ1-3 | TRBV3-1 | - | TGTGCCAGCAGCCAAGTTTATTCGGTCAGGCCACACTCTGGAAACACCATATATTTT | CASSQVYSVRPHSGNTIYF
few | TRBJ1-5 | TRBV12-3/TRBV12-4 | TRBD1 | TGTGCAGTGGCCGGGGACAGCTGGAAAAATCAGCCCCAGCATTTT | CAVAGDSWKNQPQHF
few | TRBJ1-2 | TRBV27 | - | TGTGCCAGCAGGGGGGGGGTGAGGACTGGCTACACCTTC | CASRGGVRTGYTF
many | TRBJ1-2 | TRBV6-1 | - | TGTGCCAGCAGTTATTCCTCCAACGGGAACTATGGCTACACCTTC | CASSYSSNGNYGYTF
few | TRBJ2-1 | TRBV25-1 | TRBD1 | TGTGCCAGCAGTGCTTTAAACGTGGACAGGGGCAAGCAGTTCTTC | CASSALNVDRGKQFF
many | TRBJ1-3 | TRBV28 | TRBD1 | TGTGCCAGCAGTTTCCGGTCAGGGGGTGCTGGAAACACCATATATTTT | CASSFRSGGAGNTIYF
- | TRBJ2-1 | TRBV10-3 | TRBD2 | TGTGCCATCAGTGAACTAGCGAGGGGAGATGAGCAGTTCTTC | CAISELARGDEQFF
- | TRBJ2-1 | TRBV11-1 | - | TGTGCCAGCAGCTCCTCCGGGACCCAGACCTACAATGAGCAGTTCTTC | CASSSSGTQTYNEQFF
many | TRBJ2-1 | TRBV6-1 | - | TGTGCCAGCAGTCCCTCGGGCGGGGCCCTGAGCTCCTACAATGAGCAGTTCTTC | CASSPSGGALSSYNEQFF
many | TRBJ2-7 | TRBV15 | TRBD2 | TGTGCCACCAGCAGTCCTGCTAGCGGGAGACGCGACGAGCAGTACTTC | CATSSPASGRRDEQYF
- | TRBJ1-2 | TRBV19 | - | TGTGCCAGTAGTATAACGAGAACCTATGGCTACACCTTC | CASSITRTYGYTF
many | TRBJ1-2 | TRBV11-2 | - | TGTGCCAGCAGCTTAGTGGGAGGACCCCGGGATGGCTACACCTTC | CASSLVGGPRDGYTF
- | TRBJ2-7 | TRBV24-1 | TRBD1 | TGTGCCACCAGCCCCCGGGACAGGGGAGTCGGCGAGCAGTACTTC | CATSPRDRGVGEQYF
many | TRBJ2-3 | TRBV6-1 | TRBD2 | TGTGCCACCCAAAAACCCAGCGGGGGCACAGATACGCAGTATTTT | CATQKPSGGTDTQYF
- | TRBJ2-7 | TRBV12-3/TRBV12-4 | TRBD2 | TGTGCCAGCAGGATAGCGGGAGGGCCAAGGGAGCAGTACTTC | CASRIAGGPREQYF
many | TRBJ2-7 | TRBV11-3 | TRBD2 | TGTGCCAGCAGCCGTACGGGAAGGGGGACTAGATACCCCTACGAGCAGTACTTC | CASSRTGRGTRYPYEQYF
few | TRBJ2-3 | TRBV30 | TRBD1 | TGTGCCTGGAGTCTAGACAGGGGGACAGATACGCAGTATTTT | CAWSLDRGTDTQYF
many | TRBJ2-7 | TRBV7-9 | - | TGTGCCAGCGGGGGGTCGTCCTACGAGCAGTACTTC | CASGGSSYEQYF
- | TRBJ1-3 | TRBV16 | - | TGTGCCAGCAGCCAATCAAGCATCTCTGGAAACACCATATATTTT | CASSQSSISGNTIYF
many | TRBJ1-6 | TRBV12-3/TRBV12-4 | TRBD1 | TGTGCCAGCAGTACTGCGACAGGGTACTCTTCACCCCTCCACTTT | CASSTATGYSSPLHF
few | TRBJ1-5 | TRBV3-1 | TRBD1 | TGTGCCAGCAGCCAAGATCTGACAGGGGGCCCTCAGCCCCAGCATTTT | CASSQDLTGGPQPQHF
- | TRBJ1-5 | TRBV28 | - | TGTGCCAGCATGAGTACCCTTAGCAATCAGCCCCAGCATTTT | CASMSTLSNQPQHF
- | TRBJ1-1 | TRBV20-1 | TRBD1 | TGCAGGGGGGGAACAGGGGGAGGCACTGAAGCTTTCTTT | CRGGTGGGTEAFF
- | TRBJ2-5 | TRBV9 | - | TGTGCCAGCAGCGATGGGATAAAAGAGACCCAGTACTTC | CASSDGIKETQYF
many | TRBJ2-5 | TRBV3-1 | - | TGTGCCAGCAGCCAAAACCCACTAGCTGAGGAGACCCAGTACTTC | CASSQNPLAEETQYF
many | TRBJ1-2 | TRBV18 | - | TGTGCCAGCTCACCACCATCGAGAGCTAACTATGGCTACACCTTC | CASSPPSRANYGYTF
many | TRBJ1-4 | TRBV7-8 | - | TGTGCCAGCAGCTTGGAGGACAGTGCAACTAATGAAAAACTGTTTTTT | CASSLEDSATNEKLFF
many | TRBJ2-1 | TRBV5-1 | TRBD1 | TGCGCCAGCAGCTTGAGGCCGGGACAGGGAACCAATGAGCAGTTCTTC | CASSLRPGQGTNEQFF
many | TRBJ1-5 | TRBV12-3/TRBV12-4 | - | TGTGCCAGCAGTTTAGCCCGTTTCAGCAATCAGCCCCAGCATTTT | CASSLARFSNQPQHF
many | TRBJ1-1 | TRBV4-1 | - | TGCGCCAGCAGCCACCGTGAGGGGAGGATCACTGAAGCTTTCTTT | CASSHREGRITEAFF
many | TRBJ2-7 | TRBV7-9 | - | TGTGCCAGCAGCGCGGACCCAAAATCCGAGCAGTACTTC | CASSADPKSEQYF
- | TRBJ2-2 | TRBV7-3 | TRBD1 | TGTGCCAGCAGCTCCAGGGTCTCGACAGGGACCGGGGAGCTGTTTTTT | CASSSRVSTGTGELFF
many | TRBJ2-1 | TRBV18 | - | TGTGCCAGCTCACCCGAGACTAGTGACGGTGAGCAGTTCTTC | CASSPETSDGEQFF
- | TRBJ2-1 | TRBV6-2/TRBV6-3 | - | TGTGCCAGCAGACGACCCTGGAACCGGGACAATGAGCAGTTCTTC | CASRRPWNRDNEQFF
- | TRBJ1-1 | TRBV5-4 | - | TGTGCCAGCAGGTGGATGGGGAACGGGAACACTGAAGCTTTCTTT | CASRWMGNGNTEAFF
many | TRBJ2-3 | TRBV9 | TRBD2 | TGTGCCAGCAGCGGAGGGGGGACTAGCGGGAGTTTGGATACGCAGTATTTT | CASSGGGTSGSLDTQYF
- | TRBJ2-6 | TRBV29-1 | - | TGCAGCGTTGAAATAAGGTCGGGGTCTGGGGCCAACGTCCTGACTTTC | CSVEIRSGSGANVLTF